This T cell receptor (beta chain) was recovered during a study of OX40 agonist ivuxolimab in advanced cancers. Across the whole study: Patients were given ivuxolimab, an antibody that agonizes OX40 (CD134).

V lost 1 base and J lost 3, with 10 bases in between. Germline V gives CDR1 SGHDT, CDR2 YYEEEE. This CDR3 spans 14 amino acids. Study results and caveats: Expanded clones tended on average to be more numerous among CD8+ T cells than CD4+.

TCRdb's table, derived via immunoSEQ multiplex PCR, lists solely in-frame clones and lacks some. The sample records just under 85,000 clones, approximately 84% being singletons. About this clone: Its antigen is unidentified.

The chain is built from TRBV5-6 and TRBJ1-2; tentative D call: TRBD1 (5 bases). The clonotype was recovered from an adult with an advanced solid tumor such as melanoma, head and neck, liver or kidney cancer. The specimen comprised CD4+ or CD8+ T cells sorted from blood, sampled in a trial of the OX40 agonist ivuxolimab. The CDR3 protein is CASSLQGADYGYTF. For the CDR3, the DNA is TGTGCCAGCAGCTTGCAAGGGGCAGACTATGGCTACACCTTC.